This TCR beta chain emerged from a study of beta chain features in type 1 diabetes. CDR1 SQVTM and CDR2 ANQGSEA come from the germline V gene. The CDR3 has 13 residues. V was pared by 6 bases and J by 4 bases, with 3 bases of the junction left unmatched. TCRB transcripts that were expressed got sequenced, as all of the isolated RNA had been reverse transcribed. The protocol was immunoSEQ multiplex PCR, while the TCRdb copy is restricted to in-frame clones and leaves out a portion. The data show some 150,000 clones, over 8.5% seen once. The chain is built from TRBV29-1 and TRBJ1-3; 10 bases fit TRBD1. Sequenced sample: central memory CD4+ T cells from blood. This sequence originates from a man between 18 and 29 years old in good health. CDR3 nucleotide sequence: TGCAGCGTCGGGACAGGGGAAGGAAACACCATATATTTT. The encoded protein is CSVGTGEGNTIYF.